These 13 T cell receptor beta chains originate from one sample sequenced in a study of OX40 agonist ivuxolimab in advanced cancers. Libraries were prepared through the immunoSEQ multiplex PCR assay. This immuneACCESS table, as held by TCRdb, lists in-frame sequences with V and J called but not all clones. Of the missing ones, under half trace to an unresolved V gene in checked studies; the others have no known cause. The sample data list nearly 20,000 clones, and roughly nine tenths of these were observed just once. About 16% of the sample rests with the top ten. The sample in question was CD4+ or CD8+ T cells sorted from blood, obtained in a trial of the OX40 agonist ivuxolimab. These receptors all stem from an adult with an advanced solid tumor such as melanoma, head and neck, liver or kidney cancer.

The CDR3 loop reads CAWSATTDTQYF. As DNA, the CDR3 is TGTGCCTGGAGTGCCACCACAGATACGCAGTATTTT. The genes are TRBV30 and TRBJ2-3; no reliable D call. Per the germline V gene, CDR1 is GTSNPN and CDR2 is SVGIG (reference sequence). The CDR3 totals 12 residues. Trimming left V 1 base short and J 2 bases short, with 4 bases between.

The chain joins TRBV27 to TRBJ2-7; 9 bases agree with TRBD1. With 5 bases clipped from V and 1 base from J, the junction kept 6 bases outside the gene matches. The CDR3 spans 15 residues. CDR1 and CDR2 (germline): MNHEY, SMNVEV (reference sequence). The CDR3 DNA is TGTGCCAGCAGTAGAGGGACAGGGATTTCCTACGAGCAGTACTTC. It encodes CASSRGTGISYEQYF.

V gene TRBV7-9 combines with J gene TRBJ2-3, with 11 bases fitting TRBD2. CDR3 size: 16 residues. V lost 5 bases to trimming and J lost 1 base; unmatched junction nucleotides: 5. Looked up from germline, CDR1 is SEHNR and CDR2 is FQNEAQ (reference sequence). Here the CDR3 DNA reads TGTGCCAGCAGCCCACCGGGACTAGCGGGCACAGATACGCAGTATTTT. Its translation: CASSPPGLAGTDTQYF.

A few counts support this clone. The chain uses TRBV6-8 and TRBJ2-1; 12 nucleotides align to TRBD2. V lost 8 bases, J lost 6 bases, and 2 bases stayed unmatched. The CDR3 covers 13 residues. CDR1 and CDR2 from the germline V gene are MNHGY and SAAAGT. CDR3 coding DNA: TGTGCCAGCGGACTAGCGGGGCCCAATGAGCAGTTCTTC. It encodes CASGLAGPNEQFF.

This chain connects TRBV18 to TRBJ2-2, with a possible D match to TRBD2 (5 bases). The ends were cut back, 6 bases at V and 1 base at J, with 9 bases in the middle. The germline gives CDR1 KGHSH, CDR2 LQKENI. The CDR3 runs to 14 residues. The chain's CDR3 is CASSPGKNTGELFF. The CDR3, as DNA: TGTGCCAGCTCTCCCGGGAAGAACACCGGGGAGCTGTTTTTT. The full variable domain, completed using reference TRBV18 and TRBJ2-2, is NAGVMQNPRHLVRRRGQEARLRCSPMKGHSHVYWYRQLPEEGLKFMVYLQKENIIDESGMPKERFSAEFPKEGPSILRIQQVVRGDSAAYFCASSPGKNTGELFFGEGSRLTVL.

J is TRBJ1-2 and V is TRBV30; D perhaps matches TRBD1 (5 bases). Trimming stripped 3 bases from V and 4 bases from J, with 12 bases between. Germline values: CDR1 GTSNPN, CDR2 SVGIG (reference sequence). The CDR3 loop spans 13 amino acids. The CDR3 nucleotides read TGTGCCTGGAGGGCAGGGTTGGGCTATGGCTACACCTTC. Translation gives CAWRAGLGYGYTF.

V usage is TRBV5-1 and J usage is TRBJ2-1; 9 bases match TRBD2. V was pared by 2 bases and J by 15 bases, with 6 bases of the junction left unmatched. CDR1 and CDR2 (germline): SGHRS, YFSETQ. The CDR3 sequence is 12 residues long. CDR3 DNA sequence: TGCGCCAGCAGCTTCCCAGCGGGGGGCCTGTTCTTC. Its protein is CASSFPAGGLFF.

This clone was found a few times. The chain couples TRBV5-1 to TRBJ2-2; TRBD1 or TRBD2 may be the D gene (5 bases each). From germline, CDR1 is SGHRS and CDR2 YFSETQ. V gave up 5 bases and J gave up 1 base, with 12 bases separating them. The length of the CDR3 is 15 residues. The CDR3: CASRPGTENTGELFF. In DNA, the CDR3 is TGCGCCAGCAGGCCCGGGACCGAGAACACCGGGGAGCTGTTTTTT.

J is TRBJ2-2 and V is TRBV11-2; 7 nucleotides align to TRBD2. V gave up 1 base and J gave up 5 bases; unmatched junction bases: 7. Germline CDR1 is SGHAT and CDR2 is FQNNGV. This CDR3 has 16 residues. CDR3 amino acids: CASSLGGAGVTGELFF. The DNA for the CDR3 is TGTGCCAGCAGCTTAGGGGGTGCGGGGGTAACCGGGGAGCTGTTTTTT.

The chain is built from TRBV6-4 and TRBJ1-2; D is undetermined. The CDR3 contains 16 residues. Trimming removed 5 bases at V and 0 bases at J, with 16 bases between. The germline V gene has CDR1 MRHNA and CDR2 SNTAGT. The CDR3 DNA reads TGTGCCAGCAGTTTATCGCCGTCAACCTCTAACTATGGCTACACCTTC. This encodes CASSLSPSTSNYGYTF.

V usage is TRBV5-6 and J usage is TRBJ1-2; D is perhaps TRBD1 (5 bases). Trimming shortened V by 0 bases and J by 5 bases, and 8 bases separated the two germline ends. The germline CDR1 and CDR2 sequences are SGHDT and YYEEEE. The CDR3 is 13 residues long. The CDR3 DNA follows: TGTGCCAGCAGCTTGGGACAGCAGTATGGCTACACCTTC. The encoded protein is CASSLGQQYGYTF.

This chain joins TRBV10-1 and TRBJ2-7; TRBD1 matches at 10 bases. Germline V CDR1 and CDR2: WNHNN, SYGVQD (reference sequence). This CDR3 is 14 amino acids long. V lost 9 bases and J lost 4; bases outside the gene matches: 9. CDR3 protein: CARRSRDRGYEQYF. In DNA form, the CDR3 reads TGCGCCAGGAGATCCCGGGACAGGGGATACGAGCAGTACTTC.

The chain uses TRBV19 and TRBJ2-3, with D possibly called TRBD1 or TRBD2 (5 bases each). The germline CDR1 and CDR2 sequences are LNHDA and SQIVND (reference sequence). V dropped 5 bases and J dropped 1 base, with 13 bases sitting between them. The CDR3 sequence is 15 residues long. CDR3 nucleotides: TGTGCCAGTAGTTTGGCAGGGCGGGGCACAGATACGCAGTATTTT. Amino acids: CASSLAGRGTDTQYF.